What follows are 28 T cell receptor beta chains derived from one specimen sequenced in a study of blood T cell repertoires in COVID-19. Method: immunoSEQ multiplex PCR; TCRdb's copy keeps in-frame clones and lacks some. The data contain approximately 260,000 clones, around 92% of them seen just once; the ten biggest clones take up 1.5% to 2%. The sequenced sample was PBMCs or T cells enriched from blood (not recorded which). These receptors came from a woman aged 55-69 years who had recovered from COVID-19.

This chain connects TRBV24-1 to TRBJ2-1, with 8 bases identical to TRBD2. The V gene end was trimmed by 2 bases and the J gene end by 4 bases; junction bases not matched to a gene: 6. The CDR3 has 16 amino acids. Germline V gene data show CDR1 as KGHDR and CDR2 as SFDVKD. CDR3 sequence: CATSDSPGGLYNEQFF. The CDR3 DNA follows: TGTGCCACCAGTGATTCCCCGGGAGGGTTATACAATGAGCAGTTCTTC.

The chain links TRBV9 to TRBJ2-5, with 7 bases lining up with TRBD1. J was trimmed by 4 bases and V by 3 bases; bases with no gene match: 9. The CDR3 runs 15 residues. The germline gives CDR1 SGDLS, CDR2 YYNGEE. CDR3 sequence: CASSDFTGASETQYF. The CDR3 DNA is TGTGCCAGCAGCGATTTCACAGGGGCGTCAGAGACCCAGTACTTC.

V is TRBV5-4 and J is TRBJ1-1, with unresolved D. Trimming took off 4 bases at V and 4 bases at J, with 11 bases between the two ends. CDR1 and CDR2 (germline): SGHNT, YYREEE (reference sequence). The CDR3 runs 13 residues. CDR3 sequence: CASSPVDFTEAFF. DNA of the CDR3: TGTGCCAGCAGCCCCGTGGACTTCACTGAAGCTTTCTTT.

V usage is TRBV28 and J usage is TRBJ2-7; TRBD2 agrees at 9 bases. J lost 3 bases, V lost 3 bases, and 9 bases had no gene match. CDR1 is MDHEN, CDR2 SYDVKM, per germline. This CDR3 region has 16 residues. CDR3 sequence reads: CASSFRGVAGVYEQYF. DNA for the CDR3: TGTGCCAGCAGTTTTAGGGGGGTAGCGGGAGTCTACGAGCAGTACTTC.

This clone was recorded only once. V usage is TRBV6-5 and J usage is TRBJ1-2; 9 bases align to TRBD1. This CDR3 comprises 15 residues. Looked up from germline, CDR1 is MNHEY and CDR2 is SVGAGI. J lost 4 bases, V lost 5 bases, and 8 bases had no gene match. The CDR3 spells CASSRFDRGTYGYTF. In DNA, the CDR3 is TGTGCCAGCAGTAGATTCGACAGGGGGACCTATGGCTACACCTTC.

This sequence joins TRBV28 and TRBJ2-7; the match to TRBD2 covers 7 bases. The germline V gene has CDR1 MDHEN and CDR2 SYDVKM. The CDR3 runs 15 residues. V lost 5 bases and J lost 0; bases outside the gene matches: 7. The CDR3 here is CASSAGGGNSYEQYF. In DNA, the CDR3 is TGTGCCAGCAGTGCAGGCGGGGGAAACTCCTACGAGCAGTACTTC.

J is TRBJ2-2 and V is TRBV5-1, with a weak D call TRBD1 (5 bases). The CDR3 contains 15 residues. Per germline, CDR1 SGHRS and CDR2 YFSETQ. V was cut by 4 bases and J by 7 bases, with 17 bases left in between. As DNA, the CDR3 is TGCGCCAGCAGCGTCTCAGGGATGGTAGGCGGGGAGCTGTTTTTT. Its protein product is CASSVSGMVGGELFF.

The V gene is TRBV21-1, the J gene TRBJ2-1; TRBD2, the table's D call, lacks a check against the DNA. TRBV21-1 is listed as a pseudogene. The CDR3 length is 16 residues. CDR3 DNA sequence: TGTGCCAGCAGCAGGGCCGCTAGCGGGGCCTACAATGAGCAGTTCTTC. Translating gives CASSRAASGAYNEQFF.

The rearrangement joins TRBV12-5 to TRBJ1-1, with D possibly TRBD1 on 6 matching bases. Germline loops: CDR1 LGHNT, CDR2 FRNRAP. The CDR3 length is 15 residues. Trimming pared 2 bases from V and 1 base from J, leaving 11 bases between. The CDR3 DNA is TGTGCTAGTGGTTTGCAAGTCAGGGGGAACACTGAAGCTTTCTTT. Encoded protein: CASGLQVRGNTEAFF.

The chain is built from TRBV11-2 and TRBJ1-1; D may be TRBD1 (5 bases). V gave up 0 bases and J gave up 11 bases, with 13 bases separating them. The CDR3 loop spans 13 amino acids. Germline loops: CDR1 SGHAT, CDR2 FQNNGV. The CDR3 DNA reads TGTGCCAGCAGCTTAGATCCAGGGAGGTGGGCTTTCTTT. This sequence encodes CASSLDPGRWAFF.

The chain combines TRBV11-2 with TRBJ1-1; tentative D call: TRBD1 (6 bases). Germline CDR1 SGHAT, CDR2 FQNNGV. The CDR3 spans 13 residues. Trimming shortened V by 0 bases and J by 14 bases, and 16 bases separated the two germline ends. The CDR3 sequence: CASSLDRGGHLFF. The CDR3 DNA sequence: TGTGCCAGCAGCTTAGATCGAGGGGGACACCTCTTCTTT.

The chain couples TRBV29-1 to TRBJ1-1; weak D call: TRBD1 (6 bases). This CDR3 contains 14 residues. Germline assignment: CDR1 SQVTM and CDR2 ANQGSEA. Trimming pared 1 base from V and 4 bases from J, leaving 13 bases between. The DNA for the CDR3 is TGCAGCGTTGAAGCCAGGGGTCGGGGCACTGAAGCTTTCTTT. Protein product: CSVEARGRGTEAFF.

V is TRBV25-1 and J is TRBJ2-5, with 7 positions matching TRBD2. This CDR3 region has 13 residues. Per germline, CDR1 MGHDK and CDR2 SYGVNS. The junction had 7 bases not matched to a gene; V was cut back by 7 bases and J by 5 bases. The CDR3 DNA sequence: TGTGCCAGCAATAAGGGACTAAGGGAGACCCAGTACTTC. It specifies CASNKGLRETQYF.

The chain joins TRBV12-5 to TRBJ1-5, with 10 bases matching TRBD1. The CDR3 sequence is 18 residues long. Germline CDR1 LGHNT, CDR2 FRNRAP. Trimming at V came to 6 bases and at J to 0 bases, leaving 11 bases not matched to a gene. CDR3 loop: CASGPWTGGTYSNQPQHF. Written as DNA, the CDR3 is TGTGCTAGTGGGCCCTGGACAGGGGGTACCTATAGCAATCAGCCCCAGCATTTT.

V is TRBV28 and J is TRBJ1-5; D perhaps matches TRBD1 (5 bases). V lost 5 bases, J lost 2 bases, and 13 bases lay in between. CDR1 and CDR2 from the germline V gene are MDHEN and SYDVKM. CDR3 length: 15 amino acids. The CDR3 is CASSPQGIGNQPQHF. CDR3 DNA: TGTGCCAGCAGTCCTCAGGGAATTGGCAATCAGCCCCAGCATTTT.

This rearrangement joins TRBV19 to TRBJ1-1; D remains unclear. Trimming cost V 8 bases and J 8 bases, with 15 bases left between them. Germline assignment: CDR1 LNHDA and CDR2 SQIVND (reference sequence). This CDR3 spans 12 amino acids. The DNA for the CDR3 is TGTGCCAGTTCCTCCGGGAATAAAGAAGCTTTCTTT. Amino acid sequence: CASSSGNKEAFF.

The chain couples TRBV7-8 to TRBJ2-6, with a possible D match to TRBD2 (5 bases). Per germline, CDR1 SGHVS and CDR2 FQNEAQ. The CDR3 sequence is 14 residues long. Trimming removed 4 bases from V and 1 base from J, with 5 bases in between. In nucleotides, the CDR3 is TGTGCCAGCAGCTCGGGATCTGGGGCCAACGTCCTGACTTTC. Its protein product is CASSSGSGANVLTF.

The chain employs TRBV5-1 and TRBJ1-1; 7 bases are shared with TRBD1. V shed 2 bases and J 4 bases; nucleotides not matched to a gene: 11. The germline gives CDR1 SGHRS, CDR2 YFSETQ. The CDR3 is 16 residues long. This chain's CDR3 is CASSFGAGGSVTEAFF. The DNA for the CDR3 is TGCGCCAGCAGCTTTGGAGCAGGGGGGTCGGTCACTGAAGCTTTCTTT.

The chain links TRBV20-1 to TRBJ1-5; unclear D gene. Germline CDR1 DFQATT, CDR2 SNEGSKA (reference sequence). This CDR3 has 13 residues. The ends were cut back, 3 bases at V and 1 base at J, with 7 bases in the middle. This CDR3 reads CSASSGSNQPQHF. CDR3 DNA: TGCAGTGCTAGTTCTGGCAGCAATCAGCCCCAGCATTTT.

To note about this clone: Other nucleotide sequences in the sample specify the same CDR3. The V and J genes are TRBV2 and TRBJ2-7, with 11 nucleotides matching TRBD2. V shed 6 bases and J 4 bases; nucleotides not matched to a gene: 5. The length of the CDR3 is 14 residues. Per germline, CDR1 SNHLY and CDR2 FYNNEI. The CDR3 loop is CASSELAGVYEQYF. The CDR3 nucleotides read TGTGCCAGCAGCGAACTAGCGGGAGTATACGAGCAGTACTTC.

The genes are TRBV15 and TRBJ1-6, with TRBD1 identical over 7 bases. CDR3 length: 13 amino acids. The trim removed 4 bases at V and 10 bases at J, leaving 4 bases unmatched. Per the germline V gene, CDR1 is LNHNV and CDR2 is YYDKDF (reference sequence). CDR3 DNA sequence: TGTGCCACCAGCATTACAGGGGTATCACCCCTCCACTTT. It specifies CATSITGVSPLHF.

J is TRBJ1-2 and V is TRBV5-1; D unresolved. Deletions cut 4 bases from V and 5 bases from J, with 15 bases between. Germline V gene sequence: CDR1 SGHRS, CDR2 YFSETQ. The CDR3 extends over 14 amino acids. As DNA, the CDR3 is TGCGCCAGCAGCACCGCCACCCCCAGTTATGGCTACACCTTC. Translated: CASSTATPSYGYTF.

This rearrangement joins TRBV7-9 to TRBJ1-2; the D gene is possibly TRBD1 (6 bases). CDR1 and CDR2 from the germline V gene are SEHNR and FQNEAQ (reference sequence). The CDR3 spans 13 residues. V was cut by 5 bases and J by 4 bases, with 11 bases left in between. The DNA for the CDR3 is TGTGCCAGCAGCCCGGACAGTATCTATGGCTACACCTTC. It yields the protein CASSPDSIYGYTF.

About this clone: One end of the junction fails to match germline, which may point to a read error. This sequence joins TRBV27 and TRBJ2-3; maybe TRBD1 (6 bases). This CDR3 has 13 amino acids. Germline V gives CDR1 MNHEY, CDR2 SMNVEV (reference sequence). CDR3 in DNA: TGTGCCAGCAGATCATTAGACAGGACCCGGACCTACTTT. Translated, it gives CASRSLDRTRTYF.

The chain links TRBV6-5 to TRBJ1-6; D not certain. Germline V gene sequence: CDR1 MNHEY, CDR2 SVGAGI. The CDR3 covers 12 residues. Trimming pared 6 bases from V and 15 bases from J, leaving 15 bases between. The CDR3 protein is CASSKAGEVLHF. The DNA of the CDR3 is TGTGCCAGCAGCAAGGCCGGCGAGGTCCTCCACTTT.

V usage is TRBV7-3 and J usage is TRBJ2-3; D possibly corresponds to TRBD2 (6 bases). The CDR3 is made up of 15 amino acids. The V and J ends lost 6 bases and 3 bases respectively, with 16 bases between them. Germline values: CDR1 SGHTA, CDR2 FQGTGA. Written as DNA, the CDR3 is TGTGCCAGCAGTCCTACTAGCTTTGGGACAGATACGCAGTATTTT. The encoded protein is CASSPTSFGTDTQYF.

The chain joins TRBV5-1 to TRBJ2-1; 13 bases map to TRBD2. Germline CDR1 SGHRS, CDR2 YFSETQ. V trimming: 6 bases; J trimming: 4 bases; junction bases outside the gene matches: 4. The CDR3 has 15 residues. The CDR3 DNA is TGCGCCAGCACCAGGACTAGCGGGAGTTACAATGAGCAGTTCTTC. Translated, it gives CASTRTSGSYNEQFF.

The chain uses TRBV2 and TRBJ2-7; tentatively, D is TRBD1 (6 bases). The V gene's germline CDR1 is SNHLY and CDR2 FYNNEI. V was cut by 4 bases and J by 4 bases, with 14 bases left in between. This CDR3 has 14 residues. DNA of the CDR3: TGTGCCAGCAGTGGGCAGGGGCCCCTTTACGAGCAGTACTTC. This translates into CASSGQGPLYEQYF. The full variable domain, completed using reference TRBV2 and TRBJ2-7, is EPEVTQTPSHQVTQMGQEVILRCVPISNHLYFYWYRQILGQKVEFLVSFYNNEISEKSEIFDDQFSVERPDGSNFTLKIRSTKLEDSAMYFCASSGQGPLYEQYFGPGTRLTVT.